This T cell receptor beta chain was identified during a study of cytomegalovirus exposure and HLA in healthy donors (dated by TCRdb to about 2017). General notes on the study: In an earlier analysis of fewer than 750 of the donors, less than 350 Gb of sequence data and 90 million to 120 million unique TCR beta sequences from about 190 million T cells were reported. Among roughly 400 genotyped donors of the cohort, an average of around 250,000 unique TCR beta nucleotide sequences was sequenced per donor, of which 15% to 20% were non-productive. HLA typing covered class I and class II loci at four-digit resolution. An early release covering roughly 640 HLA-typed donors comprised approximately 300 gigabases of sequencing data and around 80 million unique TCR sequences. In an earlier analysis of 500 to 650 of the donors, high-throughput TCR beta sequencing was used to judge whether each TCR beta V gene segment behaved as functional or pseudogenic. Typing coverage differed by locus: A, B, C, DRB1 and DQB1 were typed in roughly 629-630 donors, DQA1 in 500 to 550, DPA1 in approximately 600, and DPB1 in around 490. The aim of the study was to test whether cataloging public T cell receptors could identify signatures of past pathogen exposure. Donor age, sex, ethnicity and CMV serostatus were compiled together with the repertoire data. The study profiled the T cell repertoires of 500 to 800 subjects by immunosequencing and related them to cytomegalovirus serostatus. Rather than using new phenotypic data, the later analysis identified candidate immune exposures from TCR beta sequences and from how often those sequences occurred across donors. To predict cytomegalovirus infection status, the study combined high-throughput TCR immunosequencing, statistical association of individual TCRs with disease status, and machine learning. In a later analysis, previously published TCR beta repertoires from some 640 donors were re-analyzed and high-resolution HLA genotyping was added so that TCR occurrence patterns could be studied. Among the roughly 400 genotyped donors, roughly 80% belonged to the genetic ancestry cluster associated with self-reported Caucasian donors. Because of strong linkage in the cohort, roughly five DR-DQ haplotypes were treated as single units for association and clustering. Genome-wide SNP genotypes for about three fifths of the roughly 700 donors were used in a later genetic analysis, which treated that subset as a discovery cohort. A separate validation cohort of 100 to 150 different subjects was used in addition to the approximately 700-subject first cohort. Every discovery cohort repertoire had been produced on one sequencing platform.

The method behind the library was the immunoSEQ multiplex PCR assay. For the multiplex PCR, a mixture combining 60 forward primers for TCR Vbeta segments and 13 reverse primers for TCR Jbeta segments was used. A multiplex PCR assay on genomic DNA amplified the CDR3 region of rearranged TCR beta genes. Amplified TCR beta libraries were sequenced as 87-base-pair reads on the Illumina HiSeq System. Processing in the source paper ran as follows. A later analysis tallied roughly 78 million unique TCR beta chains across the 650 to 750 repertoires, and some 12 million of those chains were shared by two or more donors. A nearest-neighbor algorithm error-corrected the raw reads and collapsed the reads into unique sequences, merging closely related sequences to remove PCR and sequencing errors. To assign V, D and J gene segments, CDR3 sequences were aligned to IMGT reference sequences. Each retained sequence needed at least a six-nucleotide match to both a V gene segment and a J gene segment. A rearrangement counted as productive if the CDR3 had no stop codons and remained in frame with V and J, and every other rearrangement counted as non-productive. Following IMGT convention, CDR3 was defined as the stretch from the second conserved V-encoded cysteine to the conserved J-encoded phenylalanine. The earlier analysis of 450 to 750 of the donors excluded any sequence lacking an unambiguous match to a single V gene segment. An earlier analysis of a few hundred of the donors called V segments functional above 56.7% productive rearrangements and segregating when the between-donor standard deviation exceeded 5%. To diagnose cytomegalovirus status from the catalog of TCR beta chain sequences, a statistical classification framework was built. A later analysis assigned V and J genes by comparing TCR nucleotide sequences with IMGT/GENE-DB human TR gene sequences. A later analysis assigned CDR3 sequences and most-parsimonious VDJ recombination scenarios with the TCRdist pipeline. In a later analysis, every TCR beta chain was defined by the combination of its CDR3 amino acid sequence and its V-gene family, and reads without a unique V-gene family were dropped. A later analysis removed nearly 600 highly shared, low-generation-probability nucleotide sequences to deal with suspected cross-contamination and a sequencing artifact. In a later analysis, a clonal expansion index was calculated for each public chain from normalized within-repertoire ranks of inferred template counts. In a later analysis, generation probabilities were computed using a VDJ recombination model fitted to out-of-frame rearrangements, and the results were checked against IGoR. A later analysis scored TCR-TCR, TCR-HLA and TCR-CMV co-occurrence with hypergeometric tests, applying a repertoire-size bias correction to TCR pairs. False discovery rates were estimated in a later analysis by permuting HLA or CMV assignments 20 times. A later analysis grouped co-occurring TCRs with DBSCAN, adding TCRdist sequence similarity when clustering within HLA-allele-positive subsets. For co-occurrence clustering, repertoires with fewer than 30,000 or more than 120,000 public chains were excluded, along with several repertoires with anomalous nucleotide sharing. TCRdb's version of the immuneACCESS table is confined to in-frame rearrangements and falls short of the full clone set. An unresolved V gene accounts for under half of the shortfall where checked; the remainder is of unknown origin. V and J calls and clone size follow that table, whereas D and trimming were derived from the DNA. The sample table holds roughly 120,000 clones, of which 77% were seen once. The ten largest clones represent approximately 5% of the sample.

Per the germline V gene, SGHTS is the CDR1 and YDEGEE is the CDR2. CDR3 length: 15 amino acids, cysteine to phenylalanine. Of all the DNA, just the CDR3 is kept, 45 bases in frame from base 1. V is clipped by 1 base and J by 0 bases, and the sequence between their germline boundaries is 10 bases long. This clone was recorded once. Its antigen is unknown. No base quality information exists; no much larger clone differs at one position. Beyond this particular receptor, the publication reports: In a later analysis, the rate of TCR association differed among HLA loci, with DRB1 alleles having the most associated TCRs and HLA-C alleles having the fewest. The classifier was reported to diagnose cytomegalovirus status with high specificity and sensitivity in both the original and validation cohorts. While some public TCRs were present in many individuals, most TCR sequences turned up only very rarely across donors. Compared with the 666-donor mean, donors in an Asian-associated ancestry cluster had fewer N-insertions in productive TCRs, according to a later genetic analysis. Strong co-occurrence of HLA alleles, especially DR and DQ, made assigning TCR associations to individual alleles difficult. An association between a missense DCLRE1C variant and V-gene and J-gene trimming of TCR beta chains was found in a later genetic analysis and replicated in an independent cohort. According to a later analysis, parvovirus B19, influenza, CMV and Epstein-Barr virus appeared linked to several top co-occurrence clusters. In a later analysis, HLA-associated TCR beta chains were found to be more clonally expanded and to have lower generation probabilities than equally common non-associated chains. A later analysis found that most CMV-associated TCR beta chains appeared HLA-restricted, with HLA associations seemingly driven largely by CMV exposure. The study gave a list of about 160 TCR beta chains associated with cytomegalovirus. In an earlier analysis of about 550 of the donors, most TCR beta V segments were observed in productive rearrangements about 87% or about 30% of the time, broadly matching IMGT annotations. The only immune exposure information available for the cohort was CMV serostatus. A further reported finding was that TCR beta sequences accurately predicted the HLA-A and HLA-B alleles for most subjects in the first cohort. The presence/absence analyses assumed that sequencing depth was roughly uniform across donors, and that assumption may not be true. The authors suggested that the approach could potentially be generalized to other disease states and immunological phenotypes. Linkage disequilibrium might explain the correlated functional status among segregating V segments, but an unknown experimental factor could not be excluded. A group of highly shared sequence variants was considered likely to be a technical artifact of the sequencing pipeline. Because HLA typing was unavailable for some donors at each locus, only the typed subset was used in association tests. Some 15 rarely observed V segments, including chromosome 9 orphons, were excluded from the earlier analysis of some 590 of the donors because counts were too low. The cohort was sequenced for TCR beta chains only, and without alpha or paired-chain data the features that could be detected were limited. A later analysis associated about 18,000 TCR beta sequences with specific HLA alleles at a false discovery rate of 0.05. Some IMGT-functional V segments, including TRBV6-2 and TRBV6-3, could not be distinguished by the 87-base-pair reads and were therefore excluded. In vitro tests confirmed that a few of the cytomegalovirus-associated TCR beta chains recognize cytomegalovirus antigens.

The cohort consisted of 650 to 700 healthy bone marrow donors. At the time of sampling, all cohort members were nominally healthy, though unrecorded immune exposures were likely present. The donor was CMV seropositive and belonged to the group of around 300 seropositive cohort members. Every donor gave a peripheral blood sample, and the peripheral blood mononuclear cells from that sample were used for TCR beta sequencing. Genomic DNA extraction from the blood cell samples was performed with the Qiagen DNeasy Blood Extraction Kit. The sequence came from a man aged 50 or older in good health and CMV-seropositive. This sequence uses TRBV5-8 and TRBJ1-2, with the D gene not confidently named. Sequences were obtained from PBMCs. The CDR3 sequence is CASSLHSRANYGYTF. In nucleotide form, the sequence is TGTGCCAGCAGCTTGCACAGTCGAGCTAACTATGGCTACACCTTC. The variable domain in full, with residues beyond the CDR3 obtained from the reference TRBV5-8 and TRBJ1-2 genes, is EAGVTQSPTHLIKTRGQQATLRCSPISGHTSVYWYQQALGLGLQFLLWYDEGEERNRGNFPPRFSGRQFPNYSSELNVNALELEDSALYLCASSLHSRANYGYTFGSGTRLTVV.